This TCR beta chain came from a study of beta chain features in type 1 diabetes. The table lists this clone with a few counts. Its antigen is unknown. Expressed TCRB transcripts were sequenced after all isolated RNA was converted to cDNA. Assay: immunoSEQ multiplex PCR; the TCRdb copy retains only in-frame clones and omits some. The sample consists of 620,000 or so clones, about 16% of them appearing once. In germline, CDR1 is SGHRS, CDR2 YFSETQ. The CDR3 is made up of 11 amino acids. The V end lost 2 bases, the J end lost 10 bases, and 7 bases lay between the germline ends. CD45RO/CCR7/CD25/CD127/CD95/CD27 staining was used to isolate CD4+ naive, central memory, regulatory and stem cell-like memory cells by sorting. Study conclusions and caveats: In the patient group, naive, central memory and Treg TCRB repertoires seemed more alike than in the healthy donor group. Insertions at VDJ junctions were less frequent in type 1 diabetes patients. These patients also deleted more nucleotides at the same junctions. Sequencing of cDNA might inflate the share of cells that strongly express TCR.

The TCR comes from a man aged 18 to 29 in good health. The specimen was naive CD4+ T cells from blood. This rearrangement joins TRBV5-1 to TRBJ2-1; D is unclear. CDR3 bases: TGCGCCAGCAGCTTATCTCTCGAGCAGTTCTTC. Protein product: CASSLSLEQFF.